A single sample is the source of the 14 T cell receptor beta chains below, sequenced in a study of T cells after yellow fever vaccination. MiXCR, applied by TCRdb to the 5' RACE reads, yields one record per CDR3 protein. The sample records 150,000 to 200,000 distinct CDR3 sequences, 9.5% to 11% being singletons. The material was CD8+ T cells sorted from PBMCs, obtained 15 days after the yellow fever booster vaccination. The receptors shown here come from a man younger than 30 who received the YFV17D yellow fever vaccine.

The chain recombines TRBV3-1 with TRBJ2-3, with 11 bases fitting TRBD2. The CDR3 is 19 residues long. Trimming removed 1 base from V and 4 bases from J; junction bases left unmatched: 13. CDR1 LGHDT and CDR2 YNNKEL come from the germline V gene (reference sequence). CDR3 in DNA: TGTGCCAGCAGCCAAGGGCGAGGTAGCGGGGGGGCCGGCTCAGATACGCAGTATTTT. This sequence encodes CASSQGRGSGGAGSDTQYF.

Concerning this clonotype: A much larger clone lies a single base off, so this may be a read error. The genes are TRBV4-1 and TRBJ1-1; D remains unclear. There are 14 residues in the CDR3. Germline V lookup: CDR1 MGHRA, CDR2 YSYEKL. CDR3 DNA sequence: TGCGCCAGCATCCAAGCAGAGGCGAACACTGAAGCTTTCTTT. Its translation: CASIQAEANTEAFF.

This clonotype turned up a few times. The DNA of the CDR3 is TGTGCTAGTGCCTCCGGGCAAGCTAATGAGCAGTTCTTC. This codes for CASASGQANEQFF. V is TRBV12-5 and J is TRBJ2-1; D unclear. The CDR3 contains 13 residues. The germline V gene encodes CDR1 LGHNT and CDR2 FRNRAP. Trimming removed 7 bases from V and 7 bases from J, with 14 bases in between.

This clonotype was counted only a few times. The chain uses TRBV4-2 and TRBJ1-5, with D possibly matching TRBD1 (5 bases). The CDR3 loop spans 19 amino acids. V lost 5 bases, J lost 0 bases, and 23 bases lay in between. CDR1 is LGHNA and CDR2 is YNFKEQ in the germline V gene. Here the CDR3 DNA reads TGTGCCAGCAGCGACACCGGGACTGCAGCGTCTTATAGCAATCAGCCCCAGCATTTT. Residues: CASSDTGTAASYSNQPQHF.

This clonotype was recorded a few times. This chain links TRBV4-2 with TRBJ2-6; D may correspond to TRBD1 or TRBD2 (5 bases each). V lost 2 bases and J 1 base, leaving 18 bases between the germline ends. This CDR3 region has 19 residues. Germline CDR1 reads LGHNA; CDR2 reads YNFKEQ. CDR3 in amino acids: CASSQYGGPPLSGANVLTF. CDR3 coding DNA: TGTGCCAGCAGCCAATATGGGGGTCCCCCCCTTTCTGGGGCCAACGTCCTGACTTTC.

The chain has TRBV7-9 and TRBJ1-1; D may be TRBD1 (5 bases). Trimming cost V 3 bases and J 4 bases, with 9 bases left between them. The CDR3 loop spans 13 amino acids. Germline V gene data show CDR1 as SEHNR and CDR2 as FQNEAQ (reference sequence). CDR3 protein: CASSLGEFTEAFF. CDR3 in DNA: TGTGCCAGCAGCTTGGGGGAATTCACTGAAGCTTTCTTT.

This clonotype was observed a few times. DNA of the CDR3: TGTGCCAGCAGTCCCCCGGACAGAAGGGACTCACCCCTCCACTTT. Translation: CASSPPDRRDSPLHF. The V call is TRBV27, the J call TRBJ1-6; maybe TRBD1 (6 bases). Trimming removed 5 bases from V and 10 bases from J, with 18 bases in between. CDR1 MNHEY and CDR2 SMNVEV come from the germline V gene (reference sequence). The CDR3 runs 15 residues.

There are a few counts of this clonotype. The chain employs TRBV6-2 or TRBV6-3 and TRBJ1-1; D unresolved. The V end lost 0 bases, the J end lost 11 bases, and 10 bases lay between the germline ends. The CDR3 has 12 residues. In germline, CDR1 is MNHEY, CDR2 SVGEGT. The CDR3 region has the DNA TGTGCCAGCAGTTACTCGATCGCAGCGGCTTTCTTT. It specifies CASSYSIAAAFF.

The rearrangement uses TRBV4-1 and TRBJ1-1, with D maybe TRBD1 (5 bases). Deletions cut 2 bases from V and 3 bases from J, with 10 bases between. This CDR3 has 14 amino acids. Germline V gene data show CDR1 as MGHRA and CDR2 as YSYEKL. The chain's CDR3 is CASSQLGTDTEAFF. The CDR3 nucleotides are TGCGCCAGCAGCCAACTTGGGACGGACACTGAAGCTTTCTTT.

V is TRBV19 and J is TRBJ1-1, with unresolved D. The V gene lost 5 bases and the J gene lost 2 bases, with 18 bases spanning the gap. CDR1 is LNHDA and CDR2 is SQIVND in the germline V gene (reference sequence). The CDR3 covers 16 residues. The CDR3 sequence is CASSGPGAKVNTEAFF. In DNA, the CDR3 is TGTGCCAGTAGTGGTCCGGGAGCCAAGGTTAACACTGAAGCTTTCTTT.

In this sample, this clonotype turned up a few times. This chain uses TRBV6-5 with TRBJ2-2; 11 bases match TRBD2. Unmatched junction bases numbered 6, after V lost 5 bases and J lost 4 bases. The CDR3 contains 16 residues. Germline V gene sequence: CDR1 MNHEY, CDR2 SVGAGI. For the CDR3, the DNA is TGTGCCAGCAGTGCCGCGACTAGCGGGGTCACCGGGGAGCTGTTTTTT. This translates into CASSAATSGVTGELFF.

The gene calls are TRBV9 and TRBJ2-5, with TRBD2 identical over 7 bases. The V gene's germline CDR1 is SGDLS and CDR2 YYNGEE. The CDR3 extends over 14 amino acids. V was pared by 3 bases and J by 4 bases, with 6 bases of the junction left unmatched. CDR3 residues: CASSAPGGGETQYF. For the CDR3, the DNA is TGTGCCAGCAGCGCACCTGGGGGGGGAGAGACCCAGTACTTC.

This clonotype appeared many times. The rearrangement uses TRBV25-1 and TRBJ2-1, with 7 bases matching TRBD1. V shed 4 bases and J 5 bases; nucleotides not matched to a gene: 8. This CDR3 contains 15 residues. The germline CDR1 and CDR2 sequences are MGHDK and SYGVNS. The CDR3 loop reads CASSGTWDSHNEQFF. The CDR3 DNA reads TGTGCCAGCAGTGGGACATGGGACAGTCACAATGAGCAGTTCTTC.

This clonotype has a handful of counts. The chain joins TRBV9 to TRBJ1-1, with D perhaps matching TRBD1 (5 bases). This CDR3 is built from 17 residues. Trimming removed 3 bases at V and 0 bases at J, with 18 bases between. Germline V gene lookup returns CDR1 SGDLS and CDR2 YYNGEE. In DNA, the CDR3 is TGTGCCAGCAGCGCTAGACAGACAGCGGGCATGAACACTGAAGCTTTCTTT. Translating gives CASSARQTAGMNTEAFF.